One T cell receptor beta chain is described in this entry. This sample is part of a study of blood T cell repertoires in COVID-19. Germline assignment: CDR1 SEHNR and CDR2 FQNEAQ (reference sequence). V shed 5 bases and J 3 bases; nucleotides not matched to a gene: 6. This CDR3 region has 16 residues. The assay was immunoSEQ multiplex PCR, and TCRdb's table has in-frame clones only and misses some. The sample contains roughly 130,000 clones, roughly 83% of which appear only once. V usage is TRBV7-9 and J usage is TRBJ2-2; 10 bases fit TRBD2. Source material: peripheral blood. This TCR was sampled from a woman in her 70s with COVID-19, enrolled during active disease. CDR3: CASSDRTSGYTGELFF. CDR3 nucleotides: TGTGCCAGCAGCGATAGGACTAGCGGTTACACCGGGGAGCTGTTTTTT.